This entry concerns a single T cell receptor (beta chain). The antigen is undetermined. The data derive from a study of post-analysis software for immune sequencing data. On the study more broadly: Disease trajectories encompassed relapsing-remitting, secondary progressive and progressive-relapsing multiple sclerosis. Whole-study findings and limits: The normalized Chao1 diversity of multiple sclerosis patients was significantly lower than that of controls. TRBV segments more frequent in patients than in controls numbered five and included TRBV5-6, TRBV5-1 and TRBV20-1. Samples from a shared batch, those prepared together, strongly co-clustered by F measure.

Built from TCR beta cDNA, the libraries had unique molecular identifiers in them. TCRdb reprocessed the PCR reads with MiXCR, giving one entry per CDR3 protein. The table records a few hundred thousand distinct CDR3 sequences, around 33% of them present only once. The CDR3 consists of 11 residues. The germline CDR1 and CDR2 sequences are SQVTM and ANQGSEA. V was cut by 7 bases and J by 3 bases, with 10 bases left in between. Material: blood. This chain uses TRBV29-1 with TRBJ2-7; D possibly matches TRBD1 or TRBD2 (5 bases each). This clonotype was obtained from a girl aged 10-17 years with multiple sclerosis. CDR3 bases: TGCAGCGGTGGGACCGGCTACGAGCAGTACTTC. Residues: CSGGTGYEQYF.